The present T cell receptor (beta chain) was sequenced within a study of blood T cell repertoires in COVID-19. Study background: Sample material is recorded as cDNA or gDNA derived from T cells, B-cell-depleted T cells, or PBMCs.

In this sample, this clone turned up once. This CDR3 region has 17 residues. V lost 4 bases, J lost 0 bases, and 15 bases lay in between. The germline gives CDR1 MDHEN, CDR2 SYDVKM. Sequenced by immunoSEQ multiplex PCR; TCRdb stores in-frame clones only, minus some. This table holds approximately 43,000 clones, around 81% found once. The specimen was peripheral blood. This chain joins TRBV28 and TRBJ2-2; D may be TRBD2 (6 bases). This TCR was sampled from a man aged 35 to 55 with active or convalescent COVID-19. The CDR3 here is CASSSPSGTSNTGELFF. The CDR3 DNA sequence: TGTGCCAGCAGTTCACCTTCCGGGACTTCGAACACCGGGGAGCTGTTTTTT.